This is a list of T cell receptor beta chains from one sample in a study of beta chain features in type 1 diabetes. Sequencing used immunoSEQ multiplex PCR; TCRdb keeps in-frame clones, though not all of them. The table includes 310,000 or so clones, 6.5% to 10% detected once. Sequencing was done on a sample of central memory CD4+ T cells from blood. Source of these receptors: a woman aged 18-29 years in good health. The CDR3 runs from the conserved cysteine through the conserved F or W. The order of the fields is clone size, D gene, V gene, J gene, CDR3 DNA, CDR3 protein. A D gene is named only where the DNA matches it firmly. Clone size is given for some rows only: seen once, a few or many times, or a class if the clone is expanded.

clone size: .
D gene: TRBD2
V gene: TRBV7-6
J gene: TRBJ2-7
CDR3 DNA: TGTGCCAGCAGCGGGGCAGTGTTTAGCGGGCAAAGCTCCTACGAGCAGTACTTC
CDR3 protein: CASSGAVFSGQSSYEQYF

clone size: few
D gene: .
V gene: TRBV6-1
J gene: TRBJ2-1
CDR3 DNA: TGTGCCAGCAGTCTGAGGACGCGGGATGAGCAGTTCTTC
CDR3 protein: CASSLRTRDEQFF

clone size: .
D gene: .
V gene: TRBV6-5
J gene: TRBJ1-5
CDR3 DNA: TGTGCCAGCAGTTACTCCCCCCGGGACCAGCCCCAGCATTTT
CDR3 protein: CASSYSPRDQPQHF

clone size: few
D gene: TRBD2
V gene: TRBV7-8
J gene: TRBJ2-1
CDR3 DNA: TGTGCCAGCAGCCAACTAGCGGATTACTACAATGAGCAGTTCTTC
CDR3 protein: CASSQLADYYNEQFF

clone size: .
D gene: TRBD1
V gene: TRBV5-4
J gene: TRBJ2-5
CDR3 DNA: TGTGCCAGCAGCTTGAGGACAGGTTCTAAGACCCAGTACTTC
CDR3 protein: CASSLRTGSKTQYF

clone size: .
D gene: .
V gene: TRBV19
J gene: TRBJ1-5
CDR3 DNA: TGTGCCAGTAGTAAAAGGATGGGGGAACGGTCTAGCAATCAGCCCCAGCATTTT
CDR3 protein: CASSKRMGERSSNQPQHF

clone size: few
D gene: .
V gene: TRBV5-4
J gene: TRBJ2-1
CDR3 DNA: TGTGCCAGCAGCTTGGCCGGGGCTAGCACCACCTACAATGAGCAGTTCTTC
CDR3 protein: CASSLAGASTTYNEQFF

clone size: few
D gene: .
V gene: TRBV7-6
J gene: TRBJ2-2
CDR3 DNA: TGTGCCAGCAGCTCGATGACAGACTATTTTAACACCGGGGAGCTGTTTTTT
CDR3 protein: CASSSMTDYFNTGELFF

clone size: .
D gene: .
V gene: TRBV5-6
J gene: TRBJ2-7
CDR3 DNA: TGTGCCAGCAGCTTGAGTTGGCTAGGCCACGAGCAGTACTTC
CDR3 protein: CASSLSWLGHEQYF

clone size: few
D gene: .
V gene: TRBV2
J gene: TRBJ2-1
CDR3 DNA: TGTGCCAGTTCGGGGACCTTTTTAAATGAGCAGTTCTTC
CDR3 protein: CASSGTFLNEQFF